The rows below give T cell receptor beta chains drawn from one sample of a study of control samples from healthy donors and cancer patients. Here immunoSEQ multiplex PCR was the method, and the copy in TCRdb shows in-frame clones only, minus some. The sample records some 80,000 clones, 85% to 95% being singletons. The source material was blood. The receptors were gathered from a woman aged 60-70 years in good health. Both conserved end residues are part of each CDR3. The order of the fields is clone size, D gene, V gene, J gene, CDR3 DNA, CDR3 protein. A D gene is named only where the DNA matches it firmly. Rows may omit the clone size; those that give it use once, few, many or a size class.

-	TRBD2	TRBV2	TRBJ2-1	TGTGCCAGCACGGGGACTAGCACTGGCAATGAGCAGTTCTTC	CASTGTSTGNEQFF
-	TRBD2	TRBV27	TRBJ2-7	TGTGCCAGCAGTTTCTTCGGACTAGCGGGAGCTCTTGGTGAGCAGTACTTC	CASSFFGLAGALGEQYF
-	TRBD2	TRBV29-1	TRBJ2-1	TGCAGCGTTGACGGACTAGCGGGAGTCTGGGACAATGAGCAGTTCTTC	CSVDGLAGVWDNEQFF
-	-	TRBV18	TRBJ1-2	TGTGCCAGCTCACCAGGGAATGGCTACACCTTC	CASSPGNGYTF
-	-	TRBV10-2	TRBJ1-4	TGCGCCAGCAGTGATTTTGGGGGCGGGAAGTCCTCGTTAGAAAAACTGTTTTTT	CASSDFGGGKSSLEKLFF
-	-	TRBV27	TRBJ1-6	TGTGCCAGCAGCAACCAGGCGCCTAATAATTCACCCCTCCACTTT	CASSNQAPNNSPLHF
-	TRBD1	TRBV18	TRBJ2-1	TGTGCCAGCTCCCGGGACAGGAGTAACAATGAGCAGTTCTTC	CASSRDRSNNEQFF
-	-	TRBV3-1/TRBV3-2	TRBJ2-3	TGTGCCAGCAGCCAAGATGGGAACACAGATACGCAGTATTTT	CASSQDGNTDTQYF
-	-	TRBV10-3	TRBJ1-4	TGTGCCATCAGCGGAGGAACTAATGAAAAACTGTTTTTT	CAISGGTNEKLFF
-	-	TRBV5-1	TRBJ1-6	TGCGCCAGCAGCTTGGTGGGAACAGGGCCTTATTCACCCCTCCACTTT	CASSLVGTGPYSPLHF
-	-	TRBV3-1/TRBV3-2	TRBJ1-2	TGTGCCAGCAGCCAATGGGGCAGGGATGAATTTAACTATGGCTACACCTTC	CASSQWGRDEFNYGYTF
-	-	TRBV7-3	TRBJ2-3	TGTGCCAGCAGCCTACACGATGGCCCCACAGATACGCAGTATTTT	CASSLHDGPTDTQYF
-	-	TRBV6-5	TRBJ2-3	TGTGCCGTGAGGGACGGGACAACAGATACGCAGTATTTT	CAVRDGTTDTQYF
-	TRBD1	TRBV5-1	TRBJ1-4	TGCGCCAGCAGCTTGGGACAGGGGTCTGCAACTAATGAAAAACTGTTTTTT	CASSLGQGSATNEKLFF
-	-	TRBV7-8	TRBJ2-3	TGTGCCAGCAGCTTTCACTCGGCAGATACGCAGTATTTT	CASSFHSADTQYF
few	-	TRBV24-1	TRBJ1-2	TGTGCCACCAGTGATTTGGACAGCTATGGCTACACCTTC	CATSDLDSYGYTF
once	-	TRBV24-1	TRBJ1-5	TGTGCCACCAGTCCTGATCGCGGCCAGCCCCAGCATTTT	CATSPDRGQPQHF
-	-	TRBV10-3	TRBJ2-3	TGTGCCATCACCAAAGGCGGTTATGGCACAGATACGCAGTATTTT	CAITKGGYGTDTQYF
-	-	TRBV16	TRBJ1-2	TGTGCCAGCAGCTCTGAGACAGGAAACACCTTC	CASSSETGNTF
-	-	TRBV4-1	TRBJ2-2	TGCGCCAGCAGCCATTCTAAGGGGAACACCGGGGAGCTGTTTTTT	CASSHSKGNTGELFF
-	TRBD2	TRBV11-2	TRBJ2-1	TGTGCCAGCAGTTTTAGCGGGAGGGGGTCCTACAATGAGCAGTTCTTC	CASSFSGRGSYNEQFF
-	TRBD1	TRBV5-1	TRBJ2-7	TGCGCCAGCAGCTTGGTAGGTGACAGGGGCGACGAGCAGTACTTC	CASSLVGDRGDEQYF
once	TRBD1	TRBV19	TRBJ1-5	TGTGCCAGTAGTCCGACCGGGACAGGGTTTTATCAGCCCCAGCATTTT	CASSPTGTGFYQPQHF
-	-	TRBV7-9	TRBJ2-7	TGTGCCAGCAGCTTAGAGTCTCGGGTCTACGAGCAGTACTTC	CASSLESRVYEQYF
-	-	TRBV19	TRBJ1-2	TGTGCCAGTACGCAAAGTGGGGGCGGCTATGGCTACACCTTC	CASTQSGGGYGYTF
-	-	TRBV9	TRBJ1-4	TGTGCCAGCAGCGTCTTCGGGACGAGTGAGGAAAAACTGTTTTTT	CASSVFGTSEEKLFF
-	-	TRBV2	TRBJ1-1	TGTGCCAGCAGGGATCCGGGCACTGAAGCTTTCTTT	CASRDPGTEAFF
-	-	TRBV4-1	TRBJ1-6	TGCGCCAGCAGCCAAGAAGGACCTTACAATCCCCAAAATAATTCACCCCTCCACTTT	CASSQEGPYNPQNNSPLHF
-	-	TRBV19	TRBJ1-5	TGTGCCAGTAGTATGGGTTACCAAAGCAATCAGCCCCAGCATTTT	CASSMGYQSNQPQHF
-	TRBD1	TRBV24-1	TRBJ1-4	TGTGCCACCAGTGATTCATCGGACAGGATTAATGAAAAACTGTTTTTT	CATSDSSDRINEKLFF
-	TRBD1	TRBV11-2	TRBJ1-1	TGTGCCAGCAGTTCCCAGGGGGGCACTGAAGCTTTCTTT	CASSSQGGTEAFF
-	-	TRBV7-6	TRBJ1-1	TGTGCCAGCGGGCACATGAACACTGAAGCTTTCTTT	CASGHMNTEAFF
-	-	TRBV29-1	TRBJ2-7	TGCAGCGCTGCCCGCACGGACGAGCAGTACTTC	CSAARTDEQYF
few	-	TRBV18	TRBJ1-1	TGTGCCAGCTCGGTTGGGGGCCTCAAGAGTACTGAAGCTTTCTTT	CASSVGGLKSTEAFF
-	TRBD2	TRBV7-9	TRBJ2-4	TGTGCCAGCAGCTTAGCTAGCGGGACGACCGGTGACATTCAGTACTTC	CASSLASGTTGDIQYF
-	TRBD2	TRBV28	TRBJ2-1	TGTGCCAGCAGTTCGGGACTAGCCGATGAGCAGTTCTTC	CASSSGLADEQFF
-	TRBD1	TRBV18	TRBJ2-2	TGTGCCAGCTCACCACCGCGACAGGGGTACACCGGGGAGCTGTTTTTT	CASSPPRQGYTGELFF
-	-	TRBV27	TRBJ2-5	TGTGCCAGCAGTTTATCGGCGGGGGCTGGCTCGCCCACCCAGTACTTC	CASSLSAGAGSPTQYF
-	-	TRBV28	TRBJ1-2	TGTGCCAGCAGTTACAGGGAAGGCTACACCTTC	CASSYREGYTF
-	-	TRBV6-5	TRBJ1-1	TGTGCCAGCAGGAGGGACATCTCGTTTGAAGCTTTCTTT	CASRRDISFEAFF
-	-	TRBV6-2/TRBV6-3	TRBJ1-2	TGTGCCAGCAGTCAGACCGGTTATGGCTACACCTTC	CASSQTGYGYTF
-	-	TRBV6-4	TRBJ1-1	TGTGCCAGCAGGCGGGACGAGAGAGGCACTGAAGCTTTCTTT	CASRRDERGTEAFF
-	TRBD2	TRBV7-9	TRBJ2-1	TGTGCCAGCAGGACCGGGACTAGCGGGAGGGGGGGAACCTACAATGAGCAGTTCTTC	CASRTGTSGRGGTYNEQFF
few	TRBD1	TRBV27	TRBJ1-1	TGTGCCAGCACCAGGTTGGGAGGGGGCCGTCTGAACACTGAAGCTTTCTTT	CASTRLGGGRLNTEAFF
-	TRBD1	TRBV5-1	TRBJ2-7	TGCGCCAGCAGCTCACAGGGGGCGCCGTACGAGCAGTACTTC	CASSSQGAPYEQYF
-	-	TRBV5-1	TRBJ1-6	TGCGCCAGCAGGGAGGAGGGCAATTCACCCCTCCACTTT	CASREEGNSPLHF
few	-	TRBV19	TRBJ1-3	TGTGCCAGTAGTATTTGGGCACGAAACTCTGGAAACACCATATATTTT	CASSIWARNSGNTIYF
-	-	TRBV24-1	TRBJ2-5	TGTGCCACCTCGACAGGATCAGAGACCCAGTACTTC	CATSTGSETQYF
-	-	TRBV7-8	TRBJ1-5	TGTGCCAGCAGCTTGAGGCAGCGCAATCAGCCCCAGCATTTT	CASSLRQRNQPQHF
-	-	TRBV4-1	TRBJ2-6	TGCGCCAGCAGCCAGTCCCCCCTCCCCTCTGGGGCCAACGTCCTGACTTTC	CASSQSPLPSGANVLTF
once	-	TRBV7-2	TRBJ2-1	TGTGCCAGCAGCTCCCACCCCGCTAGCTCCTACAATGAGCAGTTCTTC	CASSSHPASSYNEQFF
-	TRBD2	TRBV28	TRBJ2-7	TGTGCCAGCAGTGCCTCGGGGAGGGGAAAGGGCTACGAGCAGTACTTC	CASSASGRGKGYEQYF
-	-	TRBV7-2	TRBJ2-5	TGTGCCAGCAGCTCCTCTAGAGTTGGCGAGACCCAGTACTTC	CASSSSRVGETQYF
-	-	TRBV30	TRBJ1-2	TGTGCCTGGAGTGTAGGTTGGTCGGGGAGAATTGCTGGCTACACCTTC	CAWSVGWSGRIAGYTF
once	TRBD1	TRBV10-3	TRBJ1-5	TGTGCCATCAGTGAGTCGGACAGGGCCAATCAGCCCCAGCATTTT	CAISESDRANQPQHF